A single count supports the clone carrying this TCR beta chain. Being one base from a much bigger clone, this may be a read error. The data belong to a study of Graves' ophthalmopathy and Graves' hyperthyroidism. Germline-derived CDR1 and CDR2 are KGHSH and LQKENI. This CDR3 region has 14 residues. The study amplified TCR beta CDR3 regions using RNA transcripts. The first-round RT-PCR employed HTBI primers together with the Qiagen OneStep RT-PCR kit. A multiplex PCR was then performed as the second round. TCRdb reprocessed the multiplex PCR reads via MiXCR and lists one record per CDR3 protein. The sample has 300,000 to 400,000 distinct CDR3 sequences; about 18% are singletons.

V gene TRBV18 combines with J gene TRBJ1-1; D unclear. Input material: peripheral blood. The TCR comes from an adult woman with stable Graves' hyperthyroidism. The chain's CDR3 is CPSSRGESNTEAFF. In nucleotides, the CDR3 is TGTCCCAGCTCACGCGGGGAGTCGAACACTGAAGCTTTCTTT.